Included here is one T cell receptor (beta chain) sequence, with context. Its target is unknown. V was shortened by 1 base and J by 6 bases, with 7 bases between the two germline ends. Germline CDR1 SGHTA, CDR2 FQGNSA. CDR3 length: 13 amino acids. This sample is drawn from a study of CD8+CD57+ T cells in acquired aplastic anemia. On the study more broadly: Sorted CD4+ and CD8+ cells yielded 3 to 3.5 ug of DNA on average.

Genomic DNA, serving as template, underwent TCR beta VDJ and CDR3 profiling. TCRdb re-called the reads with MiXCR, one entry per CDR3 protein. The sample includes about 160,000 distinct CDR3 sequences, less than 50% seen only once; the top ten take roughly 29%. Selection for sequencing was limited to patients who had shown CD8+CD57+ cell expansion by flow cytometry. No therapy had been given to the patients at the time of blood sampling. Study conclusions and caveats: The same twenty-nine CD8+ CDR3 sequences occurred in patients and in controls.

This sequence was found in a human donor with aplastic anemia. The chain is built from TRBV7-2 and TRBJ2-1, with unresolved D. Sequenced sample: sorted CD4+, CD8+, or CD8+CD57+ T cells (not recorded which) from PBMCs. The CDR3 here is CASSLEWGNEQFF. The CDR3 DNA reads TGTGCCAGCAGCTTAGAATGGGGCAATGAGCAGTTCTTC.